The 17 T cell receptor beta chains reported below all come from one sample, sequenced in a study of blood T cell repertoires in COVID-19. Produced via immunoSEQ multiplex PCR; TCRdb's table is partial and in-frame only. The sample includes 130,000 to 150,000 clones, 75% to 90% of them seen just once. The sequencing sample was made of peripheral blood. The receptor set was obtained from a woman aged 55-70 years with COVID-19, enrolled during active disease.

This sequence joins TRBV6-5 and TRBJ1-2, with a weak D call TRBD1 (5 bases). The CDR3 has 14 residues. Germline assignment: CDR1 MNHEY and CDR2 SVGAGI. Trimming shortened V by 2 bases and J by 7 bases, and 14 bases separated the two germline ends. CDR3 DNA: TGTGCCAGCAGTTACAACGTTAAAAGGGGTGGCTACACCTTC. Translation: CASSYNVKRGGYTF.

The chain combines TRBV5-1 with TRBJ1-2; D uncertain. Per the germline V gene, CDR1 is SGHRS and CDR2 is YFSETQ. This CDR3 is built from 15 residues. V lost 0 bases to trimming and J lost 4 bases, with 13 bases between them. The CDR3 loop reads CASSLAVGVTYGYTF. DNA of the CDR3: TGCGCCAGCAGCTTGGCGGTCGGGGTAACCTATGGCTACACCTTC.

The CDR3 DNA reads as TGCGCCAGCAGCTTGTCGTCTCGTTCTAGCACAGATACGCAGTATTTT. The encoded protein is CASSLSSRSSTDTQYF. This sequence joins TRBV5-1 and TRBJ2-3; D ambiguous. Germline CDR1 is SGHRS and CDR2 is YFSETQ. This CDR3 has 16 amino acids. Trimming cost V 1 base and J 0 bases, with 12 bases left between them.

The chain links TRBV10-2 to TRBJ1-1; 10 positions agree with TRBD1. CDR3 size: 13 residues. Germline assignment: CDR1 WSHSY and CDR2 SAAADI. J lost 5 bases, V lost 4 bases, and 1 base had no gene match. CDR3 nucleotides: TGCGCCAGCAGTGGGACAGGGGGGACTGAAGCTTTCTTT. Protein sequence: CASSGTGGTEAFF.

In this sample, this clone turned up a few times. The gene calls are TRBV6-2 or TRBV6-3 and TRBJ2-1; the match to TRBD2 covers 7 bases. Germline trimming cut 5 bases from V and 10 bases from J; bases unmatched to any gene: 5. The length of the CDR3 is 12 residues. Germline CDR1 and CDR2: MNHEY and SVGEGT. The CDR3 sequence is CASSNGGGEQFF. CDR3 coding DNA: TGTGCCAGCAGTAATGGCGGGGGAGAGCAGTTCTTC.

The gene calls are TRBV19 and TRBJ2-2, with D possibly TRBD1 on 7 matching bases. The CDR3 extends over 17 amino acids. Trimming stripped 3 bases from V and 1 base from J, with 15 bases between. Germline V gene sequence: CDR1 LNHDA, CDR2 SQIVND (reference sequence). CDR3 in amino acids: CASSIFRQGLNTGELFF. The CDR3 DNA reads TGTGCCAGTAGTATTTTTAGACAGGGACTGAACACCGGGGAGCTGTTTTTT.

The chain carries TRBV9 and TRBJ1-2; D not resolved. The CDR3 covers 11 residues. Trimming removed 3 bases at V and 3 bases at J, with 3 bases between. Germline assignment: CDR1 SGDLS and CDR2 YYNGEE. The CDR3 protein is CASSADYGYTF. The CDR3 DNA follows: TGTGCCAGCAGCGCAGACTATGGCTACACCTTC.

This clone occurred once. CDR3 coding DNA: TGTGCCAGCAGACCGGGACAGGGACCTTACGAGCAGTACTTC. Its protein product is CASRPGQGPYEQYF. This chain connects TRBV5-4 to TRBJ2-7, with 9 bases fitting TRBD1. Germline CDR1 is SGHNT and CDR2 is YYREEE (reference sequence). Losses at the gene ends were 5 bases for V and 4 bases for J; bases not matched to a gene: 7. The CDR3 is made up of 14 amino acids.

The V and J genes are TRBV5-1 and TRBJ2-4, with 10 bases lining up with TRBD1. Losses at the gene ends were 4 bases for V and 0 bases for J; bases not matched to a gene: 1. CDR1 is SGHRS and CDR2 is YFSETQ in the germline V gene. CDR3 length equals 15 residues. The CDR3, as DNA: TGCGCCAGCAGCCGGACAGGGGGAGCCAAAAACATTCAGTACTTC. It yields the protein CASSRTGGAKNIQYF. The full variable domain, completed using reference TRBV5-1 and TRBJ2-4, is KAGVTQTPRYLIKTRGQQVTLSCSPISGHRSVSWYQQTPGQGLQFLFEYFSETQRNKGNFPGRFSGRQFSNSRSEMNVSTLELGDSALYLCASSRTGGAKNIQYFGAGTRLSVL.

The chain joins TRBV10-3 to TRBJ1-2; TRBD1 matches at 8 bases. Losses at the gene ends were 5 bases for V and 7 bases for J; bases not matched to a gene: 9. Germline assignment: CDR1 ENHRY and CDR2 SYGVKD. CDR3 length: 14 amino acids. CDR3 sequence: CAISRGRGRGGYTF. DNA for the CDR3: TGTGCCATCAGTCGGGGCAGGGGGCGAGGTGGCTACACCTTC.

This chain joins TRBV2 and TRBJ2-4; D gene uncertain. Germline CDR1 reads SNHLY; CDR2 reads FYNNEI. Trimming took 4 bases from V and 8 from J, leaving 6 bases between them. This CDR3 comprises 11 residues. The CDR3 reads CASSANHIQYF. CDR3 coding DNA: TGTGCCAGCAGTGCTAATCACATTCAGTACTTC.

V and J are TRBV3-1 (or the pseudogene TRBV3-2) and TRBJ2-7; 7 nucleotides match TRBD1. Germline-derived CDR1 and CDR2 are LGHDT and YNNKEL (reference sequence). This CDR3 is built from 14 residues. The V gene end was trimmed by 0 bases and the J gene end by 9 bases; junction bases not matched to a gene: 8. CDR3 in amino acids: CASSQESRGQGQYF. The CDR3 nucleotides are TGTGCCAGCAGCCAAGAGTCGAGGGGGCAGGGGCAGTACTTC.

The V call is TRBV29-1, the J call TRBJ1-1; 7 bases are a match to TRBD1. The CDR3 has 12 residues. Per germline, CDR1 SQVTM and CDR2 ANQGSEA. V trimming: 6 bases; J trimming: 4 bases; junction bases outside the gene matches: 5. CDR3 residues: CSVLDRFTEAFF. DNA of the CDR3: TGCAGCGTGCTGGACAGGTTCACTGAAGCTTTCTTT.

The J gene is TRBJ1-1, the V gene TRBV19, with TRBD1 identical over 7 bases. Germline CDR1 and CDR2: LNHDA and SQIVND (reference sequence). The CDR3 totals 15 residues. The J segment lost 5 bases and the V segment lost 7 bases, leaving 13 bases of the junction unmatched. This CDR3 reads CASNPRQGGKTEAFF. The CDR3 nucleotides are TGTGCCAGTAATCCACGACAGGGAGGTAAGACTGAAGCTTTCTTT.

V is TRBV11-2 and J is TRBJ2-7; D is unresolved. The CDR3 contains 15 residues. Germline assignment: CDR1 SGHAT and CDR2 FQNNGV. The V and J ends lost 0 bases and 3 bases respectively, with 12 bases between them. The CDR3 DNA sequence: TGTGCCAGCAGCTTAGATCTGACTGTAGGCTACGAGCAGTACTTC. This translates into CASSLDLTVGYEQYF. Complete variable domain (other parts from reference TRBV11-2 and TRBJ2-7): EAGVAQSPRYKIIEKRQSVAFWCNPISGHATLYWYQQILGQGPKLLIQFQNNGVVDDSQLPKDRFSAERLKGVDSTLKIQPAKLEDSAVYLCASSLDLTVGYEQYFGPGTRLTVT.

DNA of the CDR3: TGTGCCAGCAGCTTAGGGACAGGGTTTGGTGTTGGCGCGAACACTGAAGCTTTCTTT. This gives the protein CASSLGTGFGVGANTEAFF. This chain joins TRBV7-3 and TRBJ1-1, with 9 bases fitting TRBD1. CDR3 length equals 19 residues. J lost 1 base, V lost 2 bases, and 14 bases had no gene match. Germline CDR1 reads SGHTA; CDR2 reads FQGTGA.

The V call is TRBV27, the J call TRBJ2-7, with TRBD1 matching over 8 bases. CDR1 MNHEY and CDR2 SMNVEV come from the germline V gene (reference sequence). V shed 8 bases, J shed 1 base, and the junction held 10 bases outside the gene matches. This CDR3 spans 15 amino acids. In nucleotides, the CDR3 is TGTGCCAGCCTACCACACAGGGGGGTTTCCTACGAGCAGTACTTC. Its protein is CASLPHRGVSYEQYF.